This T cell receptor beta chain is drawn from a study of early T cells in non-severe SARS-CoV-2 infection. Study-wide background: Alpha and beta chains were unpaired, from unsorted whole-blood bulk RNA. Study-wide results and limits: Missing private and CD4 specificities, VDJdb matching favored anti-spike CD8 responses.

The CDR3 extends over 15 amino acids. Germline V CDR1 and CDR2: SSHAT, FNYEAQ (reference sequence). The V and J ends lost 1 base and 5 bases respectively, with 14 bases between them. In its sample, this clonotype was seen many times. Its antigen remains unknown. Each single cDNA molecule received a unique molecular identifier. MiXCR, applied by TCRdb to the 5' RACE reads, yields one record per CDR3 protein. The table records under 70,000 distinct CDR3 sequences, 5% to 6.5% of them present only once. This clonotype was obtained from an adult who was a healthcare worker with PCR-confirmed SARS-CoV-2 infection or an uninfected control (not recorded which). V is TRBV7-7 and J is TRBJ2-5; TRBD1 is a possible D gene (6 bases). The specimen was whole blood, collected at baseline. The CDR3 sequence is CASSLGGHRRETQYF. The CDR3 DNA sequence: TGTGCCAGCAGCTTAGGGGGACACCGGAGGGAGACCCAGTACTTC.